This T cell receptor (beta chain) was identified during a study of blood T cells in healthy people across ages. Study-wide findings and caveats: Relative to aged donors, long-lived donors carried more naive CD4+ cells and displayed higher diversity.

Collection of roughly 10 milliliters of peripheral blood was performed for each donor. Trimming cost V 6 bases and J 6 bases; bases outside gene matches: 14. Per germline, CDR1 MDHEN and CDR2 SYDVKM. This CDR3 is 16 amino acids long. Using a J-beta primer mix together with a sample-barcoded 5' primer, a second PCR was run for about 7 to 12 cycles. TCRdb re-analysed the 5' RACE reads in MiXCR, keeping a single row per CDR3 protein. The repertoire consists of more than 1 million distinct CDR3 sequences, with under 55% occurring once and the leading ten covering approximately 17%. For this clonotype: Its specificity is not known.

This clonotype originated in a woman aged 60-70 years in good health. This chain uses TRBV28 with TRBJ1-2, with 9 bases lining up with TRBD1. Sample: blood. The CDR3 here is CASSGREDRGTNGYTF. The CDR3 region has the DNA TGTGCCAGCAGCGGTAGAGAGGACAGGGGAACGAATGGCTACACCTTC.